These 4 T cell receptor beta chains originate from one sample sequenced in a study of neoadjuvant nivolumab and ipilimumab in lung cancer. Profiling relied on immunoSEQ multiplex PCR, and the TCRdb table lists in-frame clones only, not all of them. The profile shows fewer than 20,000 clones, approximately 73% of them singletons. The sequences come from tumor tissue, collected after neoadjuvant nivolumab, alone or with ipilimumab, at or shortly before surgery. These receptor sequences come from an adult with non-small cell lung cancer.

The chain has TRBV5-1 and TRBJ2-7; D call uncertain. Germline values: CDR1 SGHRS, CDR2 YFSETQ. This CDR3 is 14 amino acids long. The V end lost 1 base, the J end lost 7 bases, and 15 bases lay between the germline ends. The CDR3 loop reads CASSLYPAQGEQYF. CDR3 nucleotide sequence: TGCGCCAGCAGCTTGTATCCGGCCCAAGGGGAGCAGTACTTC.

This clone was counted once. The chain links TRBV2 to TRBJ1-1, with D perhaps matching TRBD1 (5 bases). CDR3 length equals 14 residues. CDR1 and CDR2 (germline): SNHLY, FYNNEI. V was shortened by 5 bases and J by 0 bases, with 10 bases between the two germline ends. CDR3 region: CASSRQLVNTEAFF. DNA for the CDR3: TGTGCCAGCAGTAGACAGTTGGTGAACACTGAAGCTTTCTTT.

The chain employs TRBV6-1 and TRBJ1-5, with unresolved D. The CDR3 contains 16 residues. Deletions cut 2 bases from V and 1 base from J, with 12 bases between. CDR1 MNHNS and CDR2 SASEGT come from the germline V gene. The CDR3 nucleotides are TGTGCCAGCAGTGAACGGCGGAGGTCGAGCAATCAGCCCCAGCATTTT. Encoded protein: CASSERRRSSNQPQHF.

The chain uses TRBV7-9 and TRBJ2-2; 7 bases are shared with TRBD2. Unmatched junction bases numbered 7, after V lost 2 bases and J lost 4 bases. This CDR3 is built from 16 residues. Germline assignment: CDR1 SEHNR and CDR2 FQNEAQ (reference sequence). In DNA form, the CDR3 reads TGTGCCAGCAGCTTAATTGGCGGGAGCGTCACCGGGGAGCTGTTTTTT. Translation gives CASSLIGGSVTGELFF.